Described below is a single TCR beta chain sequence and its context. The germline V and J ends were trimmed by 0 bases and 2 bases, with 14 bases remaining between them. CDR3 size: 16 residues. The V gene's germline CDR1 is MGHRA and CDR2 YSYEKL. This entry belongs to a study of technical replicates of blood from several donors. Libraries were prepared by immunoSEQ multiplex PCR; TCRdb keeps only in-frame clonotypes and omits some of them. The sample records fewer than 100,000 clones, around nine tenths being singletons. The receptor was isolated from a human donor in good health. This chain links TRBV4-1 with TRBJ2-7; D not resolved. The sequencing sample was made of T cells isolated from PBMCs. CDR3 residues: CASSQEGRSLAYEQYF. CDR3 nucleotide sequence: TGCGCCAGCAGCCAAGAGGGCAGATCCCTGGCCTACGAGCAGTACTTC.